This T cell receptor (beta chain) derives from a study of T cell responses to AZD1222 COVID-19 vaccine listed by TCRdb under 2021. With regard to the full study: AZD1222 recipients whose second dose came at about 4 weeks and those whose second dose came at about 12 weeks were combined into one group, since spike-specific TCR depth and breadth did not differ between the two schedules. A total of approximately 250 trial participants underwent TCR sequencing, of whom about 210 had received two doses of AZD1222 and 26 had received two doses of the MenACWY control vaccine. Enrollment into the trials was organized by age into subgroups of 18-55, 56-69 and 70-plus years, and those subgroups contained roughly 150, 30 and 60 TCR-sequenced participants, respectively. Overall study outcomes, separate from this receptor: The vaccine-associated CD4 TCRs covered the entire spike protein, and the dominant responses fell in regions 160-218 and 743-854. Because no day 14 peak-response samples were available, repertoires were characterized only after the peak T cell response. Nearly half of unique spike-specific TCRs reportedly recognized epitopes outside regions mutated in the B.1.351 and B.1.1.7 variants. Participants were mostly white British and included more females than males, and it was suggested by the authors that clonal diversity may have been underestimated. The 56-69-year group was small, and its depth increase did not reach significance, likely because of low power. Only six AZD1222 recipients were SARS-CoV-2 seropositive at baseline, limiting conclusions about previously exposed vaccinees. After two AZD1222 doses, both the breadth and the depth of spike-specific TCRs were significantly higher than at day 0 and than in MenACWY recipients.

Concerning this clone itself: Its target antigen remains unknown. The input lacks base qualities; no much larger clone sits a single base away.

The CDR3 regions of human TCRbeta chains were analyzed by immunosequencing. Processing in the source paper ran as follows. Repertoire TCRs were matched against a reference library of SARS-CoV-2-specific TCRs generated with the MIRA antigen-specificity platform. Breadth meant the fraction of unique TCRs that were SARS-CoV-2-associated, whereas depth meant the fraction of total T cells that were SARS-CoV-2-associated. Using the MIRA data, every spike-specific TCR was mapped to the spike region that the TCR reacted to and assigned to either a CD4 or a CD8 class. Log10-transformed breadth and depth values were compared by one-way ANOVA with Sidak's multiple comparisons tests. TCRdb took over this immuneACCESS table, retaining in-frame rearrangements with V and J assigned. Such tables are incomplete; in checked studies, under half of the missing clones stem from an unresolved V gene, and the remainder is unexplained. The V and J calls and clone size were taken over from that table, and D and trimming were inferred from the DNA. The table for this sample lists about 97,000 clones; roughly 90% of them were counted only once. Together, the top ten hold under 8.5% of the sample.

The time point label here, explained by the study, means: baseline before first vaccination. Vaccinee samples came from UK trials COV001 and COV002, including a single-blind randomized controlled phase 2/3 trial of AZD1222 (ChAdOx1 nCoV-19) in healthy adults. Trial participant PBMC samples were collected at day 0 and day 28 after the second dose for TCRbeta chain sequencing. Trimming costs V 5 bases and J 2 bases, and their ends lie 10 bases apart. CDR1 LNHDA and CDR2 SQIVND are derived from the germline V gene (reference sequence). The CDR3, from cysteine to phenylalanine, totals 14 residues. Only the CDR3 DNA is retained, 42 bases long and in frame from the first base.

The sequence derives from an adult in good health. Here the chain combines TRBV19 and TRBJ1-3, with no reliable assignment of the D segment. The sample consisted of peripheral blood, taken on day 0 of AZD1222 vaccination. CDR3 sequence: CASSRANPGNTIYF. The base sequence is TGTGCCAGTAGTCGGGCGAATCCTGGAAACACCATATATTTT.